The entry below gives a single TCR beta chain sequence along with its context. CDR1 is GTSNPN and CDR2 is SVGIG in the germline V gene (reference sequence). This CDR3 is 11 amino acids long. The ends were cut back, 1 base at V and 8 bases at J, with 8 bases in the middle. This specimen comes from a study of T cell repertoires in cytomegalovirus infection. TCRdb re-analysed the reads in MiXCR, keeping a single row per CDR3 protein. The sample lists some 200,000 distinct CDR3 sequences, approximately 9.6% occurring once. The sequenced sample consisted of PBMCs. V and J are TRBV30 and TRBJ1-2; D not resolved. The TCR sequence derives from a human donor in good health (CMV status not recorded). Some clones in this sample may be carry-over from other donors' samples. The chain's CDR3 is CAWSESGGYTF. The CDR3 nucleotides read TGTGCCTGGAGTGAAAGTGGAGGCTACACCTTC.